Described below is a single T cell receptor (beta chain) sequence and its context. The target of this receptor is not known. No base quality information exists; no much larger clone differs at one position. The data were taken from a study of a mutant IDH1 vaccine in newly diagnosed glioma (dated by TCRdb to the early 2020s). For the wider study: Eight vaccinations were administered to patients in weeks 1, 3, 5, 7, 11, 15, 19 and 23, corresponding to visits V03 through V10. Before enrollment, patients had received standard therapy of radiotherapy alone, temozolomide alone, or radiochemotherapy with temozolomide; most received the combination. For exploratory analyses, longitudinal TCRB deep sequencing was carried out in roughly 23 treated patients wherever samples were available. Vaccination began 4-6 weeks after radiotherapy alone, or alongside temozolomide cycles in the chemotherapy-containing groups. Peripheral blood was collected at six visits: V03 (baseline), V05, V07, V10, V12 and V13. Of the roughly 32 patients who were treated, approximately 62% were male and about 40% were female, and the mean age was roughly 40 years. Study-level results and caveats: No apparent relationship was observed between pseudoprogression and alterations in the top peripheral T cell clonotypes detected by TCRB sequencing. Vaccine-induced immune responses across multiple MHC alleles were detected in about 93% of patients. The authors stated that sample limitations prevented analyses of patient blood samples from being reproduced. Selection of PBMC samples for TCRB deep sequencing was based on availability.

Taken from cysteine to phenylalanine, the CDR3 has 14 residues. The sequence is cut down to CDR3 DNA, 42 bases in frame from base 1. CDR1 and CDR2 are drawn from the germline V gene: SGDLS, YYNGEE. A distance of 18 bases separates the germline ends of V and J, which lose 6 bases and 8 bases respectively. Library generation was performed with the immunoSEQ multiplex PCR assay. Following the manufacturer's protocol, the hsTCRB Kit was used to amplify rearranged TCR beta chain sequences. An Illumina MiSeq was used to sequence the TCRB libraries. Concerning the study's data processing: Demultiplexing, trimming and gene mapping were performed with the kit vendor's proprietary platform. The clones in this table, taken by TCRdb from immuneACCESS, are in-frame only. Not every clone is retained; where verified, under half of the shortfall comes from an unresolved V gene, and the cause of the rest is unknown. V and J calls plus clone size are reproduced from that table; the DNA served to infer D and trimming. Recorded for this sample are 40,000 to 65,000 clones; 78% of them occurred a single time. The top ten hold 1.8% of the sample.

The time point label for this specimen denotes: week 5, during vaccination. Each vaccine dose, consisting of 300 ug of a 20-mer mutant IDH1 peptide in Montanide, was administered subcutaneously with topical imiquimod. Donors had newly diagnosed WHO grade 3 or 4 IDH1-mutant astrocytomas with loss of nuclear ATRX. The samples were drawn from NOA16, a multicentre, single-arm, open-label phase I trial in Germany that tested a mutant IDH1 peptide vaccine in humans for the first time. The DNeasy Blood and Tissue Kit was used to extract genomic DNA from EDTA blood for TCRB sequencing. This specimen was PBMCs, taken from a glioma patient whose treatment included an IDH1 peptide vaccine. The source of this sequence is a woman between 35 and 50 years old with glioma. This sequence uses TRBV9 and TRBJ2-4; TRBD2 might be the D gene, on 6 matching bases. At the DNA level, the sequence is TGTGCCAGCACCATAGGTGGGGGGAATGACATTCAGTACTTC. Translated, this is CASTIGGGNDIQYF.